Listed here is a single T cell receptor (beta chain). No cognate antigen has been identified for it. No much larger clone exists at a distance of one base, and base qualities are not known. This entry belongs to a study of beta chain features in type 1 diabetes (dated by TCRdb to the late 2010s). For the study in its entirety: Mean age, gender distribution, total cell number and subset yield did not differ between patients and healthy donors. The study compared the TCRB repertoires of sorted circulating CD4+ T cell subsets in recently diagnosed type 1 diabetes patients with those in matched healthy donors. A total of roughly 99,000,000 sorted cells were examined across all samples, and the number of cells per subset was strongly correlated with RNA yield. Regulatory and stem cell-like memory subsets were isolated from only 8 patients and roughly 8 healthy donors, whereas naive and central memory subsets came from all 30 or so donors. Points the paper makes about the study in general: At VDJ recombination sites, patients with type 1 diabetes made fewer insertions and deleted more nucleotides, a pattern implying thymic rearrangement abnormalities. HLA sub-analyses involved small numbers of individuals, so any influence of HLA type on TCRB rearrangement remained unresolved. Because cDNA was sequenced instead of genomic DNA, activated cells with high expression could be over-represented, although the groups did not differ in activation or CD3 levels. Type 1 diabetes patients showed a moderate but significant shortening of TCRB CDR3 length in all four CD4+ subsets. Naive, central memory and regulatory TCRB repertoires appeared to be more similar among patients than among healthy donors. Shorter templates might be favored by PCR, yet because patient and control samples were amplified and corrected together, any such skew would affect both groups equally.

From each donor, a single peripheral blood sample of approximately 0.11 L on average was drawn into heparinised tubes. A BD FACSAria II was used to sort naive, central memory, regulatory and stem cell-like memory CD4+ T cells with a panel that included CD45RO, CCR7, CD25, CD127, CD95 and CD27. A purity above 95% was achieved for all sorted populations. PBMCs were isolated immediately by Lymphoprep density gradient centrifugation and stained directly without culture. So that batch effects would be minimized, each experiment stained and sorted samples in pairs, pairing one healthy donor with one patient. From the germline V gene, CDR1 is SGDLS and CDR2 is YYNGEE. From V the trimming removes 2 bases and from J it removes 0 bases, while the gene matches leave 8 bases of the junction unaccounted for. The CDR3 covers 16 residues, taking in both the cysteine and the phenylalanine. The DNA shown is the 48-base CDR3, in frame from base 1.

The High Capacity cDNA Reverse Transcription Kit was used to reverse transcribe all of the isolated RNA, meaning that expressed TCRB transcripts were what got sequenced. Deep immunoSEQ sequencing was applied to naive, central memory and regulatory T cell samples, giving an average of about 3.6 million total reads per sample. Sorted cells were lysed in RLT buffer, and RNA was extracted using DNase-treated RNeasy Micro or Mini kits according to cell number. To prevent cross-contamination, each cell subset was processed individually, whereas patient and healthy donor samples were processed jointly. Using the immunoSEQ multiplex PCR, TCRB sequences were amplified from cDNA into 87-bp fragments spanning the CDR3 region. Amplicons were sequenced on the Illumina HiSeq platform. The authors processed their data as follows. Synthetic template baselines were used to correct PCR bias computationally, reads within Hamming distance 2 were collapsed together, and singletons that could not be merged were discarded. Reads were aligned against IMGT so that V, D and J genes, CDR3 length and insertions or deletions at six rearrangement sites could be assigned. Within each subset, clonotype counts were normalized to sorted cell number, and only after that were true diversity and Gini coefficients computed with the tcR R package. The overlap coefficient, calculated on TCRB nucleotide sequences, was used to measure repertoire sharing. As a proxy for the pre-selection repertoire, out-of-frame TCRB sequences from naive cells were analyzed. What TCRdb holds here is the immuneACCESS table cut down to in-frame rearrangements. Part of the clones is not present; checked against another copy, under half of the missing clones reflect an unresolved V gene, and the others are unexplained. V, J and clone size were drawn from that table, and D and trimming were deduced from the DNA. The sample table shows about 270,000 clones, and around an eighth are seen once. Together, the top ten hold roughly 0.018% of the sample.

The sequenced sample was naive CD4+ T cells from blood. The cell subset or site tag for this specimen amounts to: true naive CD4+ T cells. The sequence is built from TRBV9 and TRBJ2-7; TRBD2 agrees with 7 junctional bases. The clonotype comes from a man aged 25 to 40 with type 1 diabetes. The CDR3: CASSVSSGPPSYEQYF. The DNA sequence follows: TGTGCCAGCAGCGTGAGTAGCGGGCCTCCCTCCTACGAGCAGTACTTC.